One sample yielded the 11 T cell receptor beta chains listed below, sequenced in a study of blood T cell repertoires in COVID-19. The repertoire was sequenced with immunoSEQ multiplex PCR; TCRdb's copy has only in-frame clones and lacks some. In the table there are under 300,000 clones, around 84% of which are singletons. The specimen was PBMCs or T cells enriched from blood (not recorded which). The receptors come from a man aged 18 to 30 who had recovered from COVID-19.

This clone was seen a single time. The chain joins TRBV19 to TRBJ1-6; D possibly corresponds to TRBD1 (6 bases). Looked up from germline, CDR1 is LNHDA and CDR2 is SQIVND (reference sequence). V was clipped by 1 base and J by 8 bases, with 18 bases between them. The CDR3 runs to 17 residues. This CDR3 is CASSIVTGPGEYSPLHF. CDR3 DNA sequence: TGTGCCAGTAGTATAGTGACAGGCCCCGGGGAGTATTCACCCCTCCACTTT.

The rearrangement joins TRBV7-3 to TRBJ2-6; D is uncertain. This CDR3 contains 15 residues. CDR1 and CDR2 (germline): SGHTA, FQGTGA. Deletions cut 5 bases from V and 4 bases from J, with 12 bases between. CDR3 sequence reads: CASSLSHAGANVLTF. As DNA, the CDR3 is TGTGCCAGCAGCCTGAGTCACGCCGGGGCCAACGTCCTGACTTTC.

The chain links TRBV7-3 to TRBJ2-3, with TRBD2 matching 8 bases. This CDR3 spans 14 amino acids. Trimming at V came to 5 bases and at J to 2 bases, leaving 3 bases not matched to a gene. Germline V gives CDR1 SGHTA, CDR2 FQGTGA. CDR3 coding DNA: TGTGCCAGCAGCCCGACTAGCGCCACAGATACGCAGTATTTT. Protein: CASSPTSATDTQYF. Based on the CDR3 plus reference TRBV7-3 and TRBJ2-3, the full variable domain is GAGVSQTPSNKVTEKGKYVELRCDPISGHTALYWYRQSLGQGPEFLIYFQGTGAADDSGLPNDRFFAVRPEGSVSTLKIQRTERGDSAVYLCASSPTSATDTQYFGPGTRLTVL.

The chain joins TRBV3-1 (or the pseudogene TRBV3-2) to TRBJ1-6; D call uncertain. The CDR3 is 16 amino acids. Germline V gives CDR1 LGHDT, CDR2 YNNKEL (reference sequence). Trimming cost V 1 base and J 0 bases, with 7 bases left between them. CDR3 in amino acids: CASSQGRSSYNSPLHF. DNA for the CDR3: TGTGCCAGCAGCCAAGGGAGGAGCTCCTATAATTCACCCCTCCACTTT.

The genes are TRBV4-1 and TRBJ1-2; possible D gene TRBD1, 6 bases. This CDR3 has 15 amino acids. Deletions cut 3 bases from V and 2 bases from J, with 13 bases between. Germline-derived CDR1 and CDR2 are MGHRA and YSYEKL. For the CDR3, the DNA is TGCGCCAGCAGCCAGGAATGGACAGAGAACTATGGCTACACCTTC. It specifies CASSQEWTENYGYTF.

In this sample, this clone turned up a few times. This rearrangement joins TRBV30 to TRBJ1-1, with D perhaps matching TRBD1 (5 bases). The CDR3 runs 18 residues. Trimming removed 1 base from V and 4 bases from J, with 25 bases in between. Germline V gives CDR1 GTSNPN, CDR2 SVGIG (reference sequence). The CDR3 protein is CAWSAQPGRVKEGTEAFF. The DNA for the CDR3 is TGTGCCTGGAGTGCACAACCGGGCAGGGTAAAAGAAGGCACTGAAGCTTTCTTT.

The chain links TRBV5-6 to TRBJ2-6, with 7 positions matching TRBD2. Looked up from germline, CDR1 is SGHDT and CDR2 is YYEEEE. The CDR3 covers 17 residues. J gave up 4 bases and V 10 bases, and 17 bases lay outside the gene matches. CDR3 nucleotides: TGTGCCTCTTCCTCCGGGACTAACCTTATGGGGGCCAACGTCCTGACTTTC. Its translation: CASSSGTNLMGANVLTF.

The V call is TRBV5-6, the J call TRBJ2-5; D is unclear. This CDR3 has 14 residues. In germline, CDR1 is SGHDT, CDR2 YYEEEE. V was cut by 3 bases and J by 3 bases, with 12 bases left in between. CDR3 amino acids: CASSWWYSEETQYF. CDR3 nucleotides: TGTGCCAGCAGCTGGTGGTACAGTGAAGAGACCCAGTACTTC.

This clone was observed many times. This sequence joins TRBV7-8 and TRBJ2-5, with TRBD2 as a possible D gene (7 bases). With 4 bases removed from V and 3 bases from J, the gap between germline ends came to 15 bases. This CDR3 has 15 amino acids. CDR1 and CDR2 from the germline V gene are SGHVS and FQNEAQ. This chain's CDR3 is CASSSSGTTEETQYF. In DNA, the CDR3 is TGTGCCAGCAGCTCAAGCGGGACAACCGAAGAGACCCAGTACTTC.

The chain couples TRBV10-3 to TRBJ1-3; a weak D match, TRBD1 (5 bases). Trimming removed 6 bases at V and 0 bases at J, with 9 bases between. The V gene's germline CDR1 is ENHRY and CDR2 SYGVKD. The length of the CDR3 is 14 residues. CDR3 loop: CAISDSFSGNTIYF. In DNA form, the CDR3 reads TGTGCCATCAGCGACAGCTTCTCTGGAAACACCATATATTTT.

J is TRBJ1-2 and V is TRBV18; D is perhaps TRBD1 (6 bases). Germline V gene data show CDR1 as KGHSH and CDR2 as LQKENI. V lost 3 bases and J lost 5, with 19 bases in between. The CDR3 consists of 16 residues. The DNA for the CDR3 is TGTGCCAGCTCACCCTATGACCAGGGGCGGAAGTATGGCTACACCTTC. This encodes CASSPYDQGRKYGYTF.